A selection of T cell receptor beta chains follows, all from one sample in a study of T-cell memory formation after mild COVID-19. Via MiXCR, TCRdb re-called the 5' RACE reads, giving one row per CDR3 protein. The profile shows under 250,000 distinct CDR3 sequences, 15% of them singletons. Input material: PBMCs or a T cell subset sorted from them (not recorded which). The receptors shown here come from an adult woman who had mild COVID-19 (a few samples of this study predate the infection). Cell type and time point are not known. Each CDR3 is given with its conserved first and last residue. Each record gives: clone size, D gene, V gene, J gene, CDR3 DNA, CDR3 protein. The D gene is left open where the match is weak. Clone sizes are given selectively: once, few, many, or a class where the clone is expanded.

clone_size: .
d_call: .
v_call: TRBV5-1
j_call: TRBJ1-6
cdr3_nt: TGCGCCAGCAGCTTGGAGGTTTGGTTCGGTGACAGCGCACCCCTCCACTTT
cdr3_aa: CASSLEVWFGDSAPLHF

clone_size: few
d_call: TRBD2
v_call: TRBV12-3/TRBV12-4
j_call: TRBJ2-1
cdr3_nt: TGTGCCAGCGGTGACACTAGCGGGGGGGTGAATGAGCAGTTCTTC
cdr3_aa: CASGDTSGGVNEQFF

clone_size: few
d_call: .
v_call: TRBV2
j_call: TRBJ2-4
cdr3_nt: TGTGCCAGCAGTGAAGCCAAAAACATTCAGTACTTC
cdr3_aa: CASSEAKNIQYF

clone_size: .
d_call: .
v_call: TRBV7-9
j_call: TRBJ2-3
cdr3_nt: TGTGCCAGCAGCTTAGAAGCAGCGTACAGCACAGATACGCAGTATTTT
cdr3_aa: CASSLEAAYSTDTQYF

clone_size: few
d_call: TRBD2
v_call: TRBV20-1
j_call: TRBJ2-3
cdr3_nt: TGCAGTGCTAAAGGACTAGTCGGCGGCACAGATACGCAGTATTTT
cdr3_aa: CSAKGLVGGTDTQYF

clone_size: few
d_call: .
v_call: TRBV19
j_call: TRBJ2-2
cdr3_nt: TGTGCCAGTAGTACATCCGCGGGAACGGTGAACACCGGGGAGCTGTTTTTT
cdr3_aa: CASSTSAGTVNTGELFF

clone_size: .
d_call: .
v_call: TRBV6-1
j_call: TRBJ1-3
cdr3_nt: TGTGCCAGCAGTGTAGTCAGGGAAGGAAACACCATATATTTT
cdr3_aa: CASSVVREGNTIYF

clone_size: many
d_call: .
v_call: TRBV12-3/TRBV12-4
j_call: TRBJ2-4
cdr3_nt: TGTGCCAGCAGTCCACCACAGCTAGCCAAAAACATTCAGTACTTC
cdr3_aa: CASSPPQLAKNIQYF

clone_size: .
d_call: .
v_call: TRBV30
j_call: TRBJ1-5
cdr3_nt: TGTGCCTGGAGTAAGGGCCTAACTGGCGACCGGCAGCCCCAGCATTTT
cdr3_aa: CAWSKGLTGDRQPQHF

clone_size: .
d_call: TRBD2
v_call: TRBV5-1
j_call: TRBJ2-5
cdr3_nt: TGCGCCAGCAGCCCACCGACTAGCGGCCTTAAGGAGACCCAGTACTTC
cdr3_aa: CASSPPTSGLKETQYF

clone_size: few
d_call: TRBD1
v_call: TRBV18
j_call: TRBJ1-1
cdr3_nt: TGTGCCAGCTCACCAGGTCGACAGGGTAACACTGAAGCTTTCTTT
cdr3_aa: CASSPGRQGNTEAFF

clone_size: few
d_call: TRBD1
v_call: TRBV7-9
j_call: TRBJ1-1
cdr3_nt: TGTGCCAGCAGCGAACGGGGACAGCCGAACACTGAAGCTTTCTTT
cdr3_aa: CASSERGQPNTEAFF

clone_size: .
d_call: .
v_call: TRBV6-5
j_call: TRBJ2-7
cdr3_nt: TGTGCCAGCAGTTACTCGATGGGGCCCAGGGAGGTTTACGAGCAGTACTTC
cdr3_aa: CASSYSMGPREVYEQYF

clone_size: few
d_call: TRBD2
v_call: TRBV18
j_call: TRBJ2-1
cdr3_nt: TGTGCCAGCTCACCACCCCTAACGGGAGGGCCTTACAATGAGCAGTTCTTC
cdr3_aa: CASSPPLTGGPYNEQFF

clone_size: few
d_call: .
v_call: TRBV24-1
j_call: TRBJ2-3
cdr3_nt: TGTGCCACCGGCGGAGGCACGATCACAGATACGCAGTATTTT
cdr3_aa: CATGGGTITDTQYF